This T cell receptor beta chain was sequenced in a study of blood T cell repertoires in COVID-19. In the study overall: From the United States, Italy and Spain came samples of acute and convalescent COVID-19. From T cells, B-cell-depleted T cells, or PBMCs came the material, which was cDNA or gDNA.

Per the original data handling: Amplification from reference gene primers served as the basis for estimated nucleated cell counts. Profiling relied on immunoSEQ multiplex PCR, and the TCRdb table lists in-frame clones only, not all of them. V, J and clone size were drawn from that table, and D and trimming were deduced from the DNA. The sample has 270,000 or so clones, around 82% seen once. The CDR3 consists of 15 residues. J gave up 2 bases and V 7 bases, and 11 bases lay outside the gene matches. Germline CDR1 reads SNHLY; CDR2 reads FYNNEI. The material sequenced was peripheral blood. The gene calls are TRBV2 and TRBJ2-7; TRBD2 matches 7 bases. The clonotype comes from a woman under 30 with acute or convalescent COVID-19. DNA of the CDR3: TGTGCCAGCAACAGACCCGGGAGGATCCCCTACGAGCAGTACTTC. Its translation is CASNRPGRIPYEQYF.